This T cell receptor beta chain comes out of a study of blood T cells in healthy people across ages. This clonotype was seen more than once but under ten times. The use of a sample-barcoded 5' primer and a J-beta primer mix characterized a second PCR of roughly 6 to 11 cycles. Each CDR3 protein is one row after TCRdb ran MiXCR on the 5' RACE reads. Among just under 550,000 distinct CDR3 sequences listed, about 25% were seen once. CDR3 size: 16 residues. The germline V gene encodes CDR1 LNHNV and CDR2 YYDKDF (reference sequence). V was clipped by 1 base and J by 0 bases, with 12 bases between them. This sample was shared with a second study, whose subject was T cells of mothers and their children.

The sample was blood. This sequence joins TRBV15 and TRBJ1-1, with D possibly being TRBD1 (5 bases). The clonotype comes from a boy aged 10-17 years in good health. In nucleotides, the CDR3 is TGTGCCACCAGCAGAGTTCCAGGGCGATTGAACACTGAAGCTTTCTTT. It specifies CATSRVPGRLNTEAFF.